A selection of T cell receptor beta chains follows, all from one sample in a study of metastatic and nonmetastatic thyroid tumors. TCRdb re-analyzed the PCR reads through MiXCR. This sample yields tens of thousands of clones, of which roughly 13% are seen a single time; around 10% belongs to the top ten. The sample consisted of blood. The receptors shown here come from a female donor with papillary thyroid cancer or a benign thyroid nodule (not recorded which). Some clones in this sample may be carry-over from other donors' samples. Both conserved end residues are part of each CDR3. D genes are given only for firm matches. Size is omitted from some rows. Given values are once, few, many or a class for expanded clones.

size	D	V	J	length	DNA	CDR3
many	TRBD1	TRBV9	TRBJ2-7	12	TGTGCCAGCGGACAGGGGGGGTCCGAGCAGTACTTC	CASGQGGSEQYF
many	TRBD2	TRBV5-1	TRBJ2-1	17	TGCGCCAGCAGCCCCGGGGCGACTAGCGGGAGGTACAATGAGCAGTTCTTC	CASSPGATSGRYNEQFF
many	TRBD1	TRBV6-2/TRBV6-3	TRBJ2-6	18	TGTGCCAGCAGTTCCCCGGACAGGGGTACCTCTGGGGCCAACGTCCTGACTTTC	CASSSPDRGTSGANVLTF
few	NA	TRBV6-1	TRBJ2-7	14	TGTGCCAGCAGTCCCTTAGTGGACTTGTGCGAGCAGTACTTC	CASSPLVDLCEQYF
many	TRBD2	TRBV7-2	TRBJ2-2	15	TGTGCCAGCAGCGCGGGACTATGGGGGGCCGGGGAGCTGTTTTTT	CASSAGLWGAGELFF
NA	TRBD2	TRBV30	TRBJ2-2	15	TGTGCCTGGAGTAGAACTAGCGGTGGGACCGTGGAGCTGTTTTTT	CAWSRTSGGTVELFF
many	NA	TRBV6-1	TRBJ1-1	14	TGTGCTCCTCTGGGGGTCTCAAAGAACACTGAAGCTTTCTTT	CAPLGVSKNTEAFF
many	TRBD2	TRBV6-1	TRBJ2-7	14	TGTGCCGGGGGACTAGCGGGAGGGCCCTCCGAGCAGTACTTC	CAGGLAGGPSEQYF
many	NA	TRBV19	TRBJ1-3	17	TGTGCCAGTCTGGATCGCGGAGGCCCGATCTCTGGAAACACCATATATTTT	CASLDRGGPISGNTIYF
many	NA	TRBV18	TRBJ2-5	13	TGTGCCAGCTCAGCGGGACACCAAGAGACCCAGTACTTC	CASSAGHQETQYF
many	TRBD2	TRBV19	TRBJ2-1	17	TGTGCCAGTAGTAGGCGACTTAGCGGGAGGGCCCACAATGAGCAGTTCTTC	CASSRRLSGRAHNEQFF
many	TRBD2	TRBV20-1	TRBJ2-1	20	TGCAGTGCTAGAGATCTATTTTATGCGCTAGCGGGAGACACGGAACATGAGCAGTTCTTC	CSARDLFYALAGDTEHEQFF
few	NA	TRBV6-1	TRBJ1-3	15	TGTGCCAGCAGTTCGCCGGGGATCTCTGGAAACACCATATATTTT	CASSSPGISGNTIYF
many	NA	TRBV6-1	TRBJ1-3	11	TGTGCCAGCAGTACGGGAAACACCATATATTTT	CASSTGNTIYF
many	NA	TRBV2	TRBJ2-3	13	TGTGCCAGCAGTGAAGCGGATGTCGGGAGGCAGTATTTT	CASSEADVGRQYF
many	TRBD1	TRBV18	TRBJ1-1	15	TGTGCCAGCTCACCAGTGGGACAGGGTGGGACTGAAGCTTTCTTT	CASSPVGQGGTEAFF
many	TRBD2	TRBV20-1	TRBJ2-3	14	TGCAGTGCTACCTTAGCGGGAGGGCGTAATACGCAGTATTTT	CSATLAGGRNTQYF
many	NA	TRBV5-1	TRBJ1-1	14	TGCGCCAGCAGCTTGGACCTCCAAGGGACTGAAGCTTTCTTT	CASSLDLQGTEAFF
many	NA	TRBV11-1	TRBJ1-1	16	TGTGCCAGCAGCCCCGCCCTAGGGGGGGCGAACACTGAAGCTTTCTTT	CASSPALGGANTEAFF
many	NA	TRBV6-2/TRBV6-3	TRBJ2-1	16	TGTGCCAGCAGTTACGCTCCCAACAGATTCTACAATGAGCAGTTCTTC	CASSYAPNRFYNEQFF
NA	NA	TRBV5-4	TRBJ1-2	13	TGTGCCAGCAGCTTGCGGGGGAACTATGGCTACACCTTC	CASSLRGNYGYTF
many	TRBD2	TRBV7-3	TRBJ2-1	14	TGTGCCAGCAGCTTGTCTAGCGGGAGTGGTGAGCAGTTCTTC	CASSLSSGSGEQFF
many	TRBD2	TRBV9	TRBJ2-1	19	TGTGCCAGCAGCGTAGGTACGGGACTAGCGGGACGCTCCTACAATGAGCAGTTCTTC	CASSVGTGLAGRSYNEQFF
many	TRBD2	TRBV4-2	TRBJ2-2	17	TGTGCCAGCAGTTCCCCCTCACTAGCGGGAGTTACCGGGGAGCTGTTTTTT	CASSSPSLAGVTGELFF
many	TRBD2	TRBV12-3/TRBV12-4	TRBJ2-7	15	TGTGCCAGCAGCAAGGGGCTAGCGGGCTCCCGGGAGCAGTACTTC	CASSKGLAGSREQYF